This TCR beta chain was found in a study of T-cell reconstitution after alpha-beta-depleted transplantation in children. Study-level results: Alpha-beta T cells about two months after transplant reportedly derived from several hundred expanded graft clones.

Preparation of the TCRbeta library used unique molecular identifiers. MiXCR was run by TCRdb on the PCR reads, yielding one entry per CDR3 protein. The sample lists fewer than 250,000 distinct CDR3 sequences, approximately 17% occurring once. Worth noting for this clonotype: Its matching antigen is unknown.

The input for sequencing was PBMCs, mostly from graft donor cells, taken 360 days after TCRalphabeta/CD19-depleted stem cell transplant. The clonotype originates from a male patient between 2 and 15 years old who had a stem cell transplant for acute lymphoblastic leukemia, so the T cells may come from the graft donor.

The CDR3 sequence is CASSSPVGTGGNEQFF. In DNA, the CDR3 is TGTGCCAGTAGTTCACCCGTCGGGACAGGGGGCAATGAGCAGTTCTTC. The gene calls are TRBV19 and TRBJ2-1; 11 positions match TRBD1. V shed 5 bases, J shed 6 bases, and the junction held 9 bases outside the gene matches. The CDR3 totals 16 residues. Per germline, CDR1 LNHDA and CDR2 SQIVND (reference sequence).